These 24 T cell receptor beta chains were all obtained from the same sample, sequenced in a study of radiation and T cells in renal cell carcinoma. Time point: baseline pretreatment blood. Treatment of the sample: 15 Gy SBRT to primary tumor, nephrectomy 4 weeks later. The repertoire was sequenced with immunoSEQ multiplex PCR; TCRdb's copy has only in-frame clones and lacks some. The repertoire includes just over 95,000 clones, less than 90% of them detected once, and 7.5% to 8.5% sits in the top ten. Sample: blood, taken from a patient whose treatment included radiotherapy and nephrectomy. These receptors were collected from a man in his fifties with renal cell carcinoma.

The V gene is TRBV6-1, the J gene TRBJ2-2; possibly TRBD1 for D (5 bases). The CDR3 is 18 residues long. The V gene lost 4 bases and the J gene lost 4 bases, with 22 bases spanning the gap. The germline V gene has CDR1 MNHNS and CDR2 SASEGT. CDR3 protein: CASSGQSPKMTFTGELFF. The CDR3, as DNA: TGTGCCAGCAGTGGACAGTCACCCAAGATGACATTCACCGGGGAGCTGTTTTTT.

The chain is built from TRBV28 and TRBJ2-7; TRBD2 aligns across 7 bases. Germline V lookup: CDR1 MDHEN, CDR2 SYDVKM. V shed 4 bases, J shed 5 bases, and the junction held 11 bases outside the gene matches. The CDR3 extends over 15 amino acids. The CDR3 coding sequence is TGTGCCAGCAGTTCCCTCAAGCGGGAAGTGGACGAGCAGTACTTC. Amino acid sequence: CASSSLKREVDEQYF.

V gene TRBV30 combines with J gene TRBJ2-7; 7 bases agree with TRBD1. Unmatched junction bases numbered 14, after V lost 2 bases and J lost 13 bases. This CDR3 is built from 13 residues. CDR1 is GTSNPN, CDR2 SVGIG, per germline (reference sequence). The CDR3 DNA sequence: TGTGCCTGGAGTCACAATGAGGGGGCGAGCGTTTACTTC. Translation gives CAWSHNEGASVYF.

The chain recombines TRBV5-1 with TRBJ2-2; maybe TRBD1 (6 bases). Deletions cut 0 bases from V and 7 bases from J, with 13 bases between. In germline, CDR1 is SGHRS, CDR2 YFSETQ. The CDR3 length is 15 residues. The CDR3 spells CASSLVQGGNGELFF. In DNA form, the CDR3 reads TGCGCCAGCAGCTTGGTACAGGGCGGCAACGGGGAGCTGTTTTTT.

This clone was seen a single time. The chain is built from TRBV5-6 and TRBJ2-1; 10 positions agree with TRBD1. V gave up 2 bases and J gave up 6 bases; unmatched junction bases: 2. CDR3 size: 14 residues. CDR1 and CDR2 from the germline V gene are SGHDT and YYEEEE. The CDR3 coding sequence is TGTGCCAGCAGCTTCGGGACAGGGGTCAATGAGCAGTTCTTC. This codes for CASSFGTGVNEQFF. Full variable domain (missing parts from reference TRBV5-6 and TRBJ2-1): DAGVTQSPTHLIKTRGQQVTLRCSPKSGHDTVSWYQQALGQGPQFIFQYYEEEERQRGNFPDRFSGHQFPNYSSELNVNALLLGDSALYLCASSFGTGVNEQFFGPGTRLTVL.

This clone appeared a single time. The chain combines TRBV7-9 with TRBJ1-2; D unresolved. Looked up from germline, CDR1 is SEHNR and CDR2 is FQNEAQ (reference sequence). V was cut by 5 bases and J by 4 bases, with 8 bases left in between. The CDR3 consists of 12 residues. The CDR3 DNA follows: TGTGCCAGCAGCCCCCAGCCCTATGGCTACACCTTC. Its protein is CASSPQPYGYTF.

On this clone itself: The CDR3 end shows no conserved phenylalanine or tryptophan, and so a read error is likely. No DNA is shown, since the ends of the CDR3 on it are uncertain; the CDR3 is the one TCRdb lists. The rearrangement links TRBV10-1 to TRBJ1-3. From germline, CDR1 is WNHNN and CDR2 SYGVQD (reference sequence). The CDR3 has 8 amino acids, counting both end residues. CDR3 in amino acids: CASNPHLL.

The V gene is TRBV6-5, the J gene TRBJ2-3; D might be TRBD1 or TRBD2, each matching 5 bases. The CDR3 covers 15 residues. V was shortened by 7 bases and J by 0 bases, with 14 bases between the two germline ends. Germline V gene sequence: CDR1 MNHEY, CDR2 SVGAGI. DNA of the CDR3: TGTGCCAGCAAGTATAGGGGAGTGAGCACAGATACGCAGTATTTT. This encodes CASKYRGVSTDTQYF.

The chain carries TRBV7-2 and TRBJ1-5; no reliable D call. This CDR3 has 13 residues. Germline V gives CDR1 SGHTA, CDR2 FQGNSA. V shed 2 bases and J shed 2 bases, with 4 bases lying between them. This CDR3 reads CASSLSGNQPQHF. Written as DNA, the CDR3 is TGTGCCAGCAGCTTATCCGGCAATCAGCCCCAGCATTTT. Full variable domain (remainder filled in from reference TRBV7-2 and TRBJ1-5): GAGVSQSPSNKVTEKGKDVELRCDPISGHTALYWYRQSLGQGLEFLIYFQGNSAPDKSGLPSDRFSAERTGGSVSTLTIQRTQQEDSAVYLCASSLSGNQPQHFGDGTRLSIL.

J is TRBJ2-5 and V is TRBV18; D ambiguous. The germline CDR1 and CDR2 sequences are KGHSH and LQKENI. CDR3 length equals 14 residues. V lost 3 bases to trimming and J lost 3 bases, with 11 bases between them. The CDR3 region is CASSPPAPKETQYF. CDR3 in DNA: TGTGCCAGCTCACCCCCGGCCCCGAAAGAGACCCAGTACTTC.

The chain links TRBV10-3 to TRBJ2-1; 7 nucleotides match TRBD2. The length of the CDR3 is 15 residues. V lost 4 bases to trimming and J lost 7 bases; unmatched junction nucleotides: 10. The germline V gene has CDR1 ENHRY and CDR2 SYGVKD. CDR3 bases: TGTGCCATCAGTGCCCCGGGACTATCTAAAAATGAGCAGTTCTTC. Translating it yields CAISAPGLSKNEQFF.

V and J are TRBV28 and TRBJ2-7, with D possibly matching TRBD1 (5 bases). Trimming stripped 2 bases from V and 6 bases from J, with 17 bases between. The CDR3 has 15 residues. From germline, CDR1 is MDHEN and CDR2 SYDVKM. This chain's CDR3 is CASSLRTRFSGEQYF. The CDR3 DNA sequence: TGTGCCAGCAGTTTAAGGACAAGATTCTCGGGCGAGCAGTACTTC.

V is TRBV7-9 and J is TRBJ1-2; the D is unclear. The CDR3 is 16 residues long. CDR1 and CDR2 (germline): SEHNR, FQNEAQ (reference sequence). Trimming pared 4 bases from V and 1 base from J, leaving 16 bases between. The CDR3 DNA follows: TGTGCCAGCAGCTCCCTCTTGATCCCGAGTAACTATGGCTACACCTTC. This translates into CASSSLLIPSNYGYTF. Variable domain in full (rest from reference TRBV7-9 and TRBJ1-2): DTGVSQNPRHKITKRGQNVTFRCDPISEHNRLYWYRQTLGQGPEFLTYFQNEAQLEKSRLLSDRFSAERPKGSFSTLEIQRTEQGDSAMYLCASSSLLIPSNYGYTFGSGTRLTVV.

The V call is TRBV7-9, the J call TRBJ2-2, with D uncertain. Germline V CDR1 and CDR2: SEHNR, FQNEAQ (reference sequence). The CDR3 extends over 12 amino acids. V lost 8 bases to trimming and J lost 6 bases, with 10 bases between them. The DNA for the CDR3 is TGTGCCAGCCGGACCCGAGCCGGGGAGCTGTTTTTT. It codes for CASRTRAGELFF.

CDR3 sequence (DNA): TGTGCCAGTAGACTCAGTGGGGGCCGATCCTACGAGCAGTACTTC. Residues: CASRLSGGRSYEQYF. The chain joins TRBV19 to TRBJ2-7; possibly TRBD1 for D (6 bases). V was trimmed by 6 bases and J by 1 base, leaving 16 bases between them. The CDR3 extends over 15 amino acids. From germline, CDR1 is LNHDA and CDR2 SQIVND (reference sequence).

V usage is TRBV11-2 and J usage is TRBJ2-5; 8 positions match TRBD1. With 6 bases clipped from V and 4 bases from J, the junction kept 10 bases outside the gene matches. CDR1 SGHAT and CDR2 FQNNGV come from the germline V gene. This CDR3 region has 15 residues. In DNA, the CDR3 is TGTGCCAGCAGAAGTATCAGGGGGCGCTCAGAGACCCAGTACTTC. Its translation: CASRSIRGRSETQYF.

Note on this clone: Germline is not matched at one junction end, which may reflect a read error. V is TRBV7-7 and J is TRBJ2-3; possibly TRBD2 for D (6 bases). This CDR3 contains 13 residues. The V gene's germline CDR1 is SSHAT and CDR2 FNYEAQ (reference sequence). CDR3 DNA: TGTGCTAGCAGCTCCGGCGGGGAGAATACGCAGTATTTT. It is translated as CASSSGGENTQYF.

This chain links TRBV10-3 with TRBJ1-4; D is possibly TRBD1 (5 bases). The V gene lost 0 bases and the J gene lost 8 bases, with 13 bases spanning the gap. Germline V CDR1 and CDR2: ENHRY, SYGVKD. The CDR3 runs to 15 residues. The DNA for the CDR3 is TGTGCCATCAGTGAGTCGCGTCAGGGTGGGGAAAAACTGTTTTTT. Its protein is CAISESRQGGEKLFF.

The chain joins TRBV10-3 to TRBJ2-7; TRBD1 is a possible D gene (6 bases). This CDR3 is built from 15 residues. With 2 bases removed from V and 4 bases from J, the gap between germline ends came to 15 bases. Germline lookup yields CDR1 ENHRY and CDR2 SYGVKD. In nucleotides, the CDR3 is TGTGCCATCAGTGAGCGTCCGGGGCAGGGGTACGAGCAGTACTTC. It is translated as CAISERPGQGYEQYF.

The V and J genes are TRBV5-1 and TRBJ2-7; TRBD2 matches at 7 bases. CDR3 length equals 15 residues. The ends lost 4 bases at V and 0 bases at J; junction bases unmatched: 7. CDR1 SGHRS and CDR2 YFSETQ come from the germline V gene. This chain's CDR3 is CASSPEGGSSYEQYF. The CDR3 DNA reads TGCGCCAGCAGCCCTGAGGGCGGGAGCTCCTACGAGCAGTACTTC.

V is TRBV15 and J is TRBJ1-1, with D unresolved. This CDR3 is built from 12 residues. Between the trimmed V and J ends, which lost 2 bases and 4 bases, there was a span of 5 bases. Looked up from germline, CDR1 is LNHNV and CDR2 is YYDKDF (reference sequence). The CDR3 sequence is CATSRTFTEAFF. The CDR3 nucleotides read TGTGCCACCAGCAGAACTTTCACTGAAGCTTTCTTT.

CDR3 DNA: TGTGCCAGTAGTATTCCACCAAACACCGGGGAGCTGTTTTTT. This translates into CASSIPPNTGELFF. The chain couples TRBV19 to TRBJ2-2; D call uncertain. The length of the CDR3 is 14 residues. The germline V gene encodes CDR1 LNHDA and CDR2 SQIVND (reference sequence). V lost 3 bases and J 2 bases, leaving 7 bases between the germline ends.

This clone was recorded only once. This rearrangement joins TRBV5-5 to TRBJ2-5; D is unclear. Germline V lookup: CDR1 SGHKS, CDR2 YYEKEE (reference sequence). Trimming took off 1 base at V and 2 bases at J, with 9 bases between the two ends. This CDR3 contains 14 residues. The CDR3 nucleotides are TGTGCCAGCAGCTTGCTGCAGCATCAAGAGACCCAGTACTTC. The encoded protein is CASSLLQHQETQYF.

This clone has a handful of counts. The CDR3 protein is CASSLRLAGGPTDTQYF. CDR3 nucleotides: TGTGCCAGCAGCTTGCGGCTAGCGGGGGGGCCCACAGATACGCAGTATTTT. The rearrangement uses TRBV5-4 and TRBJ2-3; TRBD2 matches 12 bases. V gave up 1 base and J gave up 2 bases; unmatched junction bases: 5. Germline lookup yields CDR1 SGHNT and CDR2 YYREEE (reference sequence). This CDR3 spans 17 amino acids.